Described below is a single TCR beta chain sequence and its context. Its cognate antigen has yet to be identified. It has no much larger one-base neighbor in the sample; base qualities were not kept. The CDR3 regions of human TCRbeta chains were subjected to immunosequencing. Turning to the authors' computational methods: TCRs in the repertoires were compared against a reference library of SARS-CoV-2-specific TCRs that had been generated with the MIRA antigen-specificity platform. Breadth was defined as the fraction of unique TCRs that were SARS-CoV-2-associated, and depth was defined as the fraction of total T cells that were SARS-CoV-2-associated. Each spike-specific TCR was assigned to its reactive spike region and to a CD4 or CD8 class using the MIRA data. Log10-transformed breadth and depth values were compared by one-way ANOVA with Sidak's multiple comparisons tests. TCRdb mirrors the immuneACCESS table, restricted to in-frame sequences. Some clones are absent from its copies; in checked studies, under half trace to an unresolved V gene, and the reason for the others is unknown. V, J and clone size reflect that table, while D and trimming were determined from the DNA. Within this sample are about 110,000 clones, with about 80% of them counted one time only. About 9% of the sample comes from the top ten.

The data were taken from a study of T cell responses to AZD1222 COVID-19 vaccine (dated by TCRdb to the early 2020s). A note on the overall study: Because spike-specific TCR depth and breadth did not differ between the two schedules, AZD1222 recipients who got a second dose at roughly 4 weeks were pooled with those who got a second dose at roughly 12 weeks. A total of 230 to 250 trial participants underwent TCR sequencing, of whom nearly 210 had received two doses of AZD1222 and roughly 26 had received two doses of the MenACWY control vaccine. Trial participants were enrolled by age into subgroups of 18-55, 56-69 and 70-plus years, and 148, 28 and 57 TCR-sequenced participants, respectively, were included in these subgroups.

The meaning of the sample's time point label: baseline before first vaccination. Samples from vaccinated people were obtained from the UK trials COV001 and COV002, which included a single-blind randomized controlled phase 2/3 trial of AZD1222 (ChAdOx1 nCoV-19) in healthy adults. For TCRbeta chain sequencing, PBMC samples were collected from trial participants at day 0 and at day 28 after the second dose. Paper-wide results and their limitations: Conclusions about previously exposed vaccinees are limited, since just a handful of AZD1222 recipients were seropositive for SARS-CoV-2 at baseline. Epitopes outside the regions mutated in the B.1.351 and B.1.1.7 variants were reportedly recognized by nearly half of the unique spike-specific TCRs. The 56-69-year group was small, and its depth increase did not reach significance, likely because of low power. A significant rise in spike-specific TCR breadth and depth was observed after two AZD1222 doses relative to day 0 and relative to MenACWY recipients. CD4 TCRs associated with the vaccine covered the entire spike protein, and the dominant responses were in regions 160-218 and 743-854. Participants were mostly white British and included more females than males, and it was suggested by the authors that clonal diversity may have been underestimated. Because no day 14 peak-response samples were available, repertoires were characterized only after the peak T cell response.

According to the germline V gene, CDR1 reads MDHEN and CDR2 reads SYDVKM. The CDR3 covers 12 residues, taking in both the cysteine and the phenylalanine. Solely the CDR3 DNA is kept, with 36 bases framed from the first base. The V end gives up 4 bases and the J end 8 bases, leaving 3 bases in the junction not matched to a gene. The TCR originated in an adult in good health. The source material was peripheral blood, sampled on day 0 of AZD1222 vaccination. The sequence links TRBV28 to TRBJ1-2, with 8 middle bases fitting TRBD1. The encoded CDR3 is CASSYQGAGYTF. In nucleotide form, the sequence is TGTGCCAGCAGTTACCAGGGGGCCGGCTACACCTTC.